Given below is one T cell receptor (beta chain) in context. Its specificity is not known. The data are from a study of cytotoxic CD8 clonotypes in ibrutinib-treated CLL. Study-wide results and caveats: Clonality (at baseline) was higher than in age-matched healthy donors and tracked circulating CD8+ T-cell counts.

The repertoire was sequenced with immunoSEQ multiplex PCR; TCRdb's copy has only in-frame clones and lacks some. The table shows almost 250,000 clones, with roughly 70% occurring only once. Germline trimming cut 5 bases from V and 1 base from J; bases unmatched to any gene: 11. The germline CDR1 and CDR2 sequences are SGHTA and FQGTGA. The CDR3 spans 16 residues. Material: PBMCs, obtained after 24 months of ibrutinib treatment. The rearrangement uses TRBV7-3 and TRBJ2-7; 7 bases match TRBD1. This sequence was found in a human donor with chronic lymphocytic leukemia. The CDR3 coding sequence is TGTGCCAGCAGCCTACGCCACGGGGACAGATCCTACGAGCAGTACTTC. Translating it yields CASSLRHGDRSYEQYF.